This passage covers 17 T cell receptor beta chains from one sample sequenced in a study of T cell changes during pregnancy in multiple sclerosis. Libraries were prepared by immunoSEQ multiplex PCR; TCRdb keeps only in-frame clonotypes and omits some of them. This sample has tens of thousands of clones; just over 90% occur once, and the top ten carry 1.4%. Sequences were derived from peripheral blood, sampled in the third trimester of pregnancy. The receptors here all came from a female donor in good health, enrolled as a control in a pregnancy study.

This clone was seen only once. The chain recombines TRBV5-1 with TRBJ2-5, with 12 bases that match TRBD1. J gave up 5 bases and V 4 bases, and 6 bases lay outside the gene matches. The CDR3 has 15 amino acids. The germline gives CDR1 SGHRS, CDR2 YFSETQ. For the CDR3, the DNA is TGCGCCAGCAGCGGGACAGGGGGCCGAGGGGAGACCCAGTACTTC. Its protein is CASSGTGGRGETQYF.

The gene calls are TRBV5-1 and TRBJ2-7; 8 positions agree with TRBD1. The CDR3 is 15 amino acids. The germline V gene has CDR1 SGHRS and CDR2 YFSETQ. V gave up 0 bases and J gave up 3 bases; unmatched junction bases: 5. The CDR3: CASSLVDRANYEQYF. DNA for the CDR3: TGCGCCAGCAGCTTGGTGGACAGGGCCAACTACGAGCAGTACTTC.

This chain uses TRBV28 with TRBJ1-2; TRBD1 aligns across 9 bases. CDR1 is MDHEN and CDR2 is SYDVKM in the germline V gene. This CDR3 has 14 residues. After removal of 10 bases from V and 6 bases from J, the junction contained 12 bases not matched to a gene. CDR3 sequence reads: CAIFTPGTGNGYTF. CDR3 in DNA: TGTGCCATCTTCACTCCCGGGACAGGGAATGGCTACACCTTC.

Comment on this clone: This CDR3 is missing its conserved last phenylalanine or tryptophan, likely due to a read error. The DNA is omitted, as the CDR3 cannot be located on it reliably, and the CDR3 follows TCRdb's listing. Here the CDR3 reads CASSHKDRVLCT. The V gene is TRBV4-1, the J gene TRBJ1-1; the table's D gene call, TRBD1, was not cross checked with the DNA. The CDR3 totals 12 residues, both ends included. Germline values: CDR1 MGHRA, CDR2 YSYEKL.

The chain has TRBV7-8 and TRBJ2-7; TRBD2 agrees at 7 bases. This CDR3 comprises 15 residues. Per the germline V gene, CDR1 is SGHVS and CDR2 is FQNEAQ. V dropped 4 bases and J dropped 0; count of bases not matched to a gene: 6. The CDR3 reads CASSSIAGHSYEQYF. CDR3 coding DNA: TGTGCCAGCAGCTCGATAGCGGGCCACTCCTACGAGCAGTACTTC.

CDR3 DNA: TGCAGCGTGGGGCCGGACAGGGGTGAGGATGGAGAGACCCAGTACTTC. Translation: CSVGPDRGEDGETQYF. The chain uses TRBV29-1 and TRBJ2-5, with TRBD1 identical over 9 bases. Germline loops: CDR1 SQVTM, CDR2 ANQGSEA. V was clipped by 6 bases and J by 4 bases; unmatched bases: 15. This CDR3 has 16 residues.

CDR3 bases: TGCAGCGTAGATCCGGGACTAGCGATTAATACGCAGTATTTT. This encodes CSVDPGLAINTQYF. The rearrangement links TRBV29-1 to TRBJ2-3, with 10 bases matching TRBD2. The CDR3 length is 14 residues. V was clipped by 6 bases and J by 7 bases; unmatched bases: 10. Germline lookup yields CDR1 SQVTM and CDR2 ANQGSEA.

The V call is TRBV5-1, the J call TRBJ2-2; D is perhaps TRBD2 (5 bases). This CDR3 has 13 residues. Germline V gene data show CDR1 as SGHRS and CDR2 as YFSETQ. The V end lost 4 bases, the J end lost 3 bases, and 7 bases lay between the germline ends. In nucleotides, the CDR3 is TGCGCCAGCAGCCAGGACTACACCGGGGAGCTGTTTTTT. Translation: CASSQDYTGELFF.

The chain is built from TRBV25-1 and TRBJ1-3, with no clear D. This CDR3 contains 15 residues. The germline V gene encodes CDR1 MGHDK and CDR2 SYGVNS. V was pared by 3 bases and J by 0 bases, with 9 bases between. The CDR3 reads CASSELRDSGNTIYF. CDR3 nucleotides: TGTGCCAGCAGTGAGCTTCGGGACTCTGGAAACACCATATATTTT. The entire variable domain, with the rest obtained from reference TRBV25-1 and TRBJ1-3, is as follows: EADIYQTPRYLVIGTGKKITLECSQTMGHDKMYWYQQDPGMELHLIHYSYGVNSTEKGDLSSESTVSRIRTEHFPLTLESARPSHTSQYLCASSELRDSGNTIYFGEGSWLTVV.

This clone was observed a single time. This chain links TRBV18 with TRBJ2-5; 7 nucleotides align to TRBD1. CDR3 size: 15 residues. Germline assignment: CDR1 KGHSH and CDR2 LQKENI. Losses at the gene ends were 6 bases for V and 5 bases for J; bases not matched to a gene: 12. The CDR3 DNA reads TGTGCCAGCTCGCCAACCCCGACAGGGTACGAGACCCAGTACTTC. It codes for CASSPTPTGYETQYF.

The DNA of the CDR3 is TGTGCCAGCAGTGAAGTTAGGGGGAACTACACCTTC. Encoded protein: CASSEVRGNYTF. The chain joins TRBV2 to TRBJ1-2, with D perhaps TRBD1 (6 bases). The CDR3 is made up of 12 amino acids. The germline V gene encodes CDR1 SNHLY and CDR2 FYNNEI. Trimming stripped 1 base from V and 10 bases from J, with 10 bases between.

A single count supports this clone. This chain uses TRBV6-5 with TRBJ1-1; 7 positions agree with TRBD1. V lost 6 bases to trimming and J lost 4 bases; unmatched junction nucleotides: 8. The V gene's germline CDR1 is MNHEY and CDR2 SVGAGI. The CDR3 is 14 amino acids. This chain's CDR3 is CASRRTGESTEAFF. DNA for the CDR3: TGTGCCAGCAGGCGAACAGGGGAGAGCACTGAAGCTTTCTTT.

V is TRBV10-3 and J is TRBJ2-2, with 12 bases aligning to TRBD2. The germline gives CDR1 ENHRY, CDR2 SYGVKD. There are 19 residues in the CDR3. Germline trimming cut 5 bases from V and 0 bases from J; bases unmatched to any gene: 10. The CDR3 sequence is CAISKTSGSALPNTGELFF. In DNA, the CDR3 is TGTGCCATCAGTAAGACTAGCGGGAGCGCTCTCCCGAACACCGGGGAGCTGTTTTTT.

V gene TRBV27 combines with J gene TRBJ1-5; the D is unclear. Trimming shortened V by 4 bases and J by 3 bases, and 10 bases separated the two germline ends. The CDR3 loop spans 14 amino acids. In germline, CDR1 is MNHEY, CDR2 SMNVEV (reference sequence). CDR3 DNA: TGTGCCAGCAGTTACAGTGGCTTCAATCAGCCCCAGCATTTT. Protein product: CASSYSGFNQPQHF.

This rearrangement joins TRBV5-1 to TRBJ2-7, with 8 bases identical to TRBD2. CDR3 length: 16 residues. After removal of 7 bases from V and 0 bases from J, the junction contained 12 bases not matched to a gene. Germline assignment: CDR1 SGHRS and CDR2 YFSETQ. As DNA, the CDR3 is TGCGCCAGCGGGCCGGCTAGCGGGTTCAGCTCCTACGAGCAGTACTTC. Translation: CASGPASGFSSYEQYF.

CDR3 nucleotides: TGTGCCAGCTCACCTCTCACAGACCCTATGAACACTGAAGCTTTCTTT. It encodes CASSPLTDPMNTEAFF. The V gene is TRBV18, the J gene TRBJ1-1; no clear D gene. Germline-derived CDR1 and CDR2 are KGHSH and LQKENI. The CDR3 runs 16 residues. V shed 3 bases and J shed 0 bases, with 14 bases lying between them.

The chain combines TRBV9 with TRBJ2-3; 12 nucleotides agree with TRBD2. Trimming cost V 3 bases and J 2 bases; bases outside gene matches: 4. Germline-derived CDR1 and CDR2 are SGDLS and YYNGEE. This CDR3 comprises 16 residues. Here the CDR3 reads CASSARLAGDTDTQYF. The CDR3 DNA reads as TGTGCCAGCAGCGCCCGACTAGCGGGAGACACAGATACGCAGTATTTT.